This T cell receptor beta chain was obtained from a study of T cell responses to AZD1222 COVID-19 vaccine. Study-level results: Only 5 or 6 AZD1222 recipients were seropositive at baseline. Females outnumbered males among donors, who were mostly white British; clonal diversity was possibly underestimated. There were repertoire samples only from the period after the peak T cell response. The study found Spike-specific TCR breadth and depth rose after two AZD1222 doses.

About this clone: What it binds is not known.

The repertoire was sequenced with immunoSEQ multiplex PCR; TCRdb's copy has only in-frame clones and lacks some. The table has about 150,000 clones, 85% to 90% seen once. The V gene's germline CDR1 is SGHNT and CDR2 YYREEE (reference sequence). The CDR3 length is 15 residues. Trimming left V 5 bases short and J 2 bases short, with 15 bases between. The chain uses TRBV5-4 and TRBJ2-3, with D maybe TRBD2 (5 bases). This TCR was sampled from an adult in good health. The material was peripheral blood, obtained on day 0 of MenACWY control vaccination. In DNA, the CDR3 is TGTGCCAGCAGTCCCACAGCGGTTCCCACAGATACGCAGTATTTT. Translation gives CASSPTAVPTDTQYF.